This T cell receptor beta chain was sequenced for a study of T-cell reconstitution after alpha-beta-depleted transplantation in children. CDR1 and CDR2 (germline): DFQATT, SNEGSKA (reference sequence). This CDR3 has 19 residues. With V trimmed by 1 base and J by 0 bases, 13 bases remained unmatched. A TCRbeta library incorporating unique molecular identifiers was prepared. TCRdb called the PCR reads again in MiXCR, with one record for every CDR3 protein. The sample includes some 400,000 distinct CDR3 sequences, 20% of them seen just once. Here the sequenced sample was PBMCs from the stem cell graft donor, taken from the stem cell graft. The sequence derives from a human donor who donated a stem cell graft to a child with acute myeloid leukemia. The genes are TRBV20-1 and TRBJ2-1; 9 bases agree with TRBD2. The CDR3: CSARVDLSAGGGSYNEQFF. CDR3 nucleotide sequence: TGCAGTGCTAGAGTGGATCTCTCGGCGGGAGGGGGCTCCTACAATGAGCAGTTCTTC.